The 15 T cell receptor beta chains listed next were all sequenced from one sample in a study of CD8+CD57+ T cells in acquired aplastic anemia. Genomic DNA was employed as the template in profiling TCR beta VDJ and CDR3. TCRdb passed the reads through MiXCR, listing each CDR3 protein once. The sample records roughly 280,000 distinct CDR3 sequences, around three fifths being singletons. Patients chosen for sequencing had shown CD8+CD57+ cell expansion by flow cytometry. Sequencing used sorted CD4+, CD8+, or CD8+CD57+ T cells (not recorded which) from PBMCs. The receptors come from a human donor with aplastic anemia.

The genes are TRBV20-1 and TRBJ2-5; 9 bases are shared with TRBD1. CDR1 DFQATT and CDR2 SNEGSKA come from the germline V gene (reference sequence). J lost 7 bases, V lost 2 bases, and 14 bases had no gene match. This CDR3 has 16 amino acids. CDR3 sequence reads: CSARPRTGEGLGTQYF. The CDR3 coding sequence is TGCAGTGCTAGACCTCGGACAGGGGAGGGTCTAGGGACCCAGTACTTC.

This clonotype has at least ten counts. The gene calls are TRBV9 and TRBJ2-3; tentative D call: TRBD2 (6 bases). V lost 0 bases and J 2 bases, leaving 10 bases between the germline ends. The germline V gene has CDR1 SGDLS and CDR2 YYNGEE. This CDR3 comprises 15 residues. The CDR3 here is CASSVVASATDTQYF. CDR3 DNA: TGTGCCAGCAGCGTAGTTGCTAGCGCCACAGATACGCAGTATTTT. Full variable domain (missing parts from reference TRBV9 and TRBJ2-3): DSGVTQTPKHLITATGQRVTLRCSPRSGDLSVYWYQQSLDQGLQFLIQYYNGEERAKGNILERFSAQQFPDLHSELNLSSLELGDSALYFCASSVVASATDTQYFGPGTRLTVL.

The rearrangement links TRBV7-2 to TRBJ1-2, with no clear D. CDR1 and CDR2 from the germline V gene are SGHTA and FQGNSA. V dropped 5 bases and J dropped 3 bases, with 16 bases sitting between them. The CDR3 totals 15 residues. The chain's CDR3 is CASSDQVGWDYGYTF. In DNA form, the CDR3 reads TGTGCCAGCAGCGACCAGGTCGGCTGGGACTATGGCTACACCTTC.

This clonotype has more than one count but fewer than ten. The chain has TRBV2 and TRBJ1-3, with D perhaps TRBD1 (6 bases). Germline CDR1 and CDR2: SNHLY and FYNNEI. The V end was cut by 6 bases, the J end by 0 bases, with 15 bases between. The CDR3 spans 16 residues. CDR3 protein: CASSANRQASGNTIYF. The CDR3 DNA is TGTGCCAGCAGCGCAAACCGACAGGCCTCTGGAAACACCATATATTTT.

There are many counts of this clonotype. The chain uses TRBV19 and TRBJ1-1, with D maybe TRBD1 (6 bases). The CDR3 is 15 amino acids. The germline V and J ends were trimmed by 7 bases and 0 bases, with 15 bases remaining between them. Germline lookup yields CDR1 LNHDA and CDR2 SQIVND (reference sequence). The CDR3 DNA follows: TGTGCCAGTAATCGGCAGGACAGATTGAACACTGAAGCTTTCTTT. Translating gives CASNRQDRLNTEAFF. Using reference TRBV19 and TRBJ1-1 for the parts outside the CDR3, the full variable domain is DGGITQSPKYLFRKEGQNVTLSCEQNLNHDAMYWYRQDPGQGLRLIYYSQIVNDFQKGDIAEGYSVSREKKESFPLTVTSAQKNPTAFYLCASNRQDRLNTEAFFGQGTRLTVV.

The chain couples TRBV15 to TRBJ1-6; the D gene is possibly TRBD1 (5 bases). The CDR3 has 14 amino acids. Germline loops: CDR1 LNHNV, CDR2 YYDKDF (reference sequence). The V and J ends lost 6 bases and 13 bases respectively, with 19 bases between them. This CDR3 is CATSGRGRAEPLHF. DNA for the CDR3: TGTGCCACCAGTGGTAGAGGCAGGGCCGAGCCCCTCCACTTT.

For this clonotype: The DNA is omitted, as the CDR3 cannot be located on it reliably, and the CDR3 follows TCRdb's listing. Here the CDR3 reads CASSFYICSAGLWTGSYNEQFF. This chain connects TRBV7-6 to TRBJ2-1; the table's TRBD1 call for D was not verified on the DNA. Germline lookup yields CDR1 SGHVS and CDR2 FNYEAQ. With termini counted, the CDR3 has 22 amino acids.

The chain has TRBV15 and TRBJ2-3, with a tentative D call TRBD2 (6 bases). Deletions cut 5 bases from V and 5 bases from J, with 20 bases between. CDR1 and CDR2 (germline): LNHNV, YYDKDF (reference sequence). The CDR3 has 16 residues. The CDR3 loop reads CATSPTGGVPQDTQYF. DNA of the CDR3: TGTGCCACCAGCCCCACAGGAGGGGTCCCCCAAGATACGCAGTATTTT.

The chain carries TRBV9 and TRBJ2-5; 10 bases fit TRBD2. V was pared by 2 bases and J by 3 bases, with 1 base of the junction left unmatched. CDR1 and CDR2 from the germline V gene are SGDLS and YYNGEE. The CDR3 extends over 14 amino acids. The CDR3, as DNA: TGTGCCAGCAGCGTTACTAGCGGGAAAGAGACCCAGTACTTC. The encoded protein is CASSVTSGKETQYF.

For this clonotype: A much larger clonotype is one base distant, so this may be a read error. This chain links TRBV3-1 with TRBJ2-1; 8 nucleotides align to TRBD2. V lost 8 bases to trimming and J lost 2 bases; unmatched junction nucleotides: 8. The CDR3 has 15 amino acids. CDR1 and CDR2 from the germline V gene are LGHDT and YNNKEL (reference sequence). Written as DNA, the CDR3 is TGTGCCAGCGGGAGGGCGCGGGAGGCCTACAATGAGCAGTTCTTC. Protein product: CASGRAREAYNEQFF.

The CDR3 region is CSARPRPGQGYETQYF. CDR3 nucleotides: TGCAGTGCCCGCCCACGCCCGGGACAGGGGTACGAGACCCAGTACTTC. The genes are TRBV20-1 and TRBJ2-5; 10 bases fit TRBD1. Germline values: CDR1 DFQATT, CDR2 SNEGSKA (reference sequence). The CDR3 contains 16 residues. The junction had 15 bases not matched to a gene; V was cut back by 6 bases and J by 5 bases.

This chain connects TRBV4-2 to TRBJ2-1; either TRBD1 or TRBD2 may supply D (5 bases each). Germline lookup yields CDR1 LGHNA and CDR2 YNFKEQ. This CDR3 spans 15 amino acids. V was shortened by 4 bases and J by 1 base, with 11 bases between the two germline ends. The CDR3 coding sequence is TGTGCCAGCAGCCGGGACCTGGGATCCTACAATGAGCAGTTCTTC. Amino acid sequence: CASSRDLGSYNEQFF.

V usage is TRBV20-1 and J usage is TRBJ2-1, with D possibly matching TRBD1 (5 bases). CDR1 and CDR2 (germline): DFQATT, SNEGSKA (reference sequence). The CDR3 totals 14 residues. The ends were cut back, 1 base at V and 6 bases at J, with 13 bases in the middle. The CDR3: CSARVGADPNEQFF. The CDR3 DNA follows: TGCAGTGCTAGAGTAGGGGCGGACCCCAATGAGCAGTTCTTC.

The genes are TRBV6-1 and TRBJ2-3; possibly TRBD2 for D (7 bases). The germline CDR1 and CDR2 sequences are MNHNS and SASEGT. V was clipped by 3 bases and J by 6 bases, with 13 bases between them. This CDR3 has 14 residues. The CDR3 DNA is TGTGCCAGCAGTGACATACAGGGAGGGGATACGCAGTATTTT. Protein product: CASSDIQGGDTQYF.

The CDR3 protein is CSTHSGGVYNEQYF. CDR3 nucleotide sequence: TGCAGTACTCATAGCGGGGGGGTATACAATGAGCAGTATTTT. The chain recombines TRBV20-1 with TRBJ2-3, with 11 bases lining up with TRBD2. V lost 8 bases and J lost 11; bases outside the gene matches: 15. Germline V gene lookup returns CDR1 DFQATT and CDR2 SNEGSKA (reference sequence). CDR3 size: 14 residues.